This T cell receptor beta chain stems from a study of blood T cell repertoires in COVID-19. For the study at large: COVID-19 samples from acute and convalescent phases originated in the United States, Italy and Spain. In each case, the material was cDNA or gDNA derived from T cells, B-cell-depleted T cells, or PBMCs.

Trimming cost V 5 bases and J 6 bases; bases outside gene matches: 6. The germline V gene encodes CDR1 GTSNPN and CDR2 SVGIG (reference sequence). The CDR3 contains 13 residues. Source study methods: How many nucleated cells were present was estimated from reference gene primer amplification. The table came from immunoSEQ multiplex PCR; TCRdb's copy has only in-frame clones and leaves some out. That table is the source of V, J and clone size, and D and trimming were worked out from the DNA. The data hold around 250,000 clones, with roughly 84% observed a single time. Sequencing used peripheral blood. V usage is TRBV30 and J usage is TRBJ1-5; 8 bases map to TRBD1. This TCR derives from a woman aged 35 to 49 who had recovered from COVID-19. The CDR3 is CAWADRAAQPQHF. For the CDR3, the DNA is TGTGCCTGGGCGGACAGGGCTGCTCAGCCCCAGCATTTT. The full variable domain, completed using reference TRBV30 and TRBJ1-5, is SQTIHQWPATLVQPVGSPLSLECTVEGTSNPNLYWYRQAAGRGLQLLFYSVGIGQISSEVPQNLSASRPQDRQFILSSKKLLLSDSGFYLCAWADRAAQPQHFGDGTRLSIL.